This TCR beta chain was documented in a study of T cell repertoires in aging, cancer and after chemotherapy. Germline V gives CDR1 MNHEY, CDR2 SMNVEV (reference sequence). The CDR3 has 14 amino acids. V was cut by 2 bases and J by 8 bases, with 10 bases left in between. Multiplex touch-down PCR with TRB-A/B primers amplified rearranged V-D-J TRB sequences. From the multiplex PCR reads, TCRdb called clonotypes with MiXCR, one entry per CDR3 protein. The table records about 8,000 distinct CDR3 sequences, approximately 31% of them present only once. The template was genomic DNA from peripheral blood, not RNA. This clonotype came up a few times.

The chain joins TRBV27 to TRBJ1-6; no reliable D call. The sequence came from a human donor in good health. Sequencing was done on a sample of blood. CDR3 region: CASSLRWVDSPLHF. The CDR3 nucleotides read TGTGCCAGCAGTTTACGGTGGGTAGATTCACCCCTCCACTTT.